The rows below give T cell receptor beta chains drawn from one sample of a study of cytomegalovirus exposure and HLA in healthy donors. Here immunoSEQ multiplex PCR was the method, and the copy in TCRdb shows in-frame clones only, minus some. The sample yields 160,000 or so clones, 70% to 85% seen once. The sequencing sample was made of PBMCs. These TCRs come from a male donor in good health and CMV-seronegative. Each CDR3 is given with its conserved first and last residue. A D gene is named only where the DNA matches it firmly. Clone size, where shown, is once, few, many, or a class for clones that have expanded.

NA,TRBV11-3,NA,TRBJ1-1,TGTGCCAGCAGCGCGTCGATGAACACTGAAGCTTTCTTT,CASSASMNTEAFF
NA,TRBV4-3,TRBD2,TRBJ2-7,TGCGCCAGCAGCCAAGAAACTGGACTAGCGGGGCGCGAGCAGTACTTC,CASSQETGLAGREQYF
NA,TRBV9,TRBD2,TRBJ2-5,TGTGCCAGCAGCGTAGCTGGGGGGGATGCTGCAGAGACCCAGTACTTC,CASSVAGGDAAETQYF
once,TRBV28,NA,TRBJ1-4,TGTGCCAGCGTTTTAACAGGGTATGAAAAACTGTTTTTT,CASVLTGYEKLFF
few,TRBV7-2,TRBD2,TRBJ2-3,TGTGCCAGCAGCCTAGAGGGGGCTAGCGGGAGTTTGGGTACGCAGTATTTT,CASSLEGASGSLGTQYF
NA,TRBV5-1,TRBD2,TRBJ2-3,TGCGCCAGCAGCCAGGGACTAGCGGGGTATACAGATACGCAGTATTTT,CASSQGLAGYTDTQYF
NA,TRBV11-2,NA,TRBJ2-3,TGTGCCAGCAGCTTAAATCCGGCTTCGGGAGATACGCAGTATTTT,CASSLNPASGDTQYF
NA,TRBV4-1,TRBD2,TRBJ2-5,TGCGCCAGCAGCCATCATGGGACTAGCGGGCCACAAGAGACCCAGTACTTC,CASSHHGTSGPQETQYF
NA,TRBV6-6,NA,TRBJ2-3,TGTGCCAGCAGTTCCAGGGACTCGTCAGATACGCAGTATTTT,CASSSRDSSDTQYF
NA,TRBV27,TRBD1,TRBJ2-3,TGTGCCAGCAGTTTAAATCCTCAGGGGGCAGATACGCAGTATTTT,CASSLNPQGADTQYF
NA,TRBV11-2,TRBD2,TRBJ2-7,TGTGCCAGCAGCTTCGTACGGGGGGAGGGTTACGAGCAGTACTTC,CASSFVRGEGYEQYF
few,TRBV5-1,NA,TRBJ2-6,TGCGCCAGCAGCCCCTCGGTCTCTGGGGCCAACGTCCTGACTTTC,CASSPSVSGANVLTF
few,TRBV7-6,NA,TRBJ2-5,TGTGCCAGCAGCTTAGGCCAGTATCAAGAGACCCAGTACTTC,CASSLGQYQETQYF
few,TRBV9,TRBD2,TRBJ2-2,TGTGCCAGCAGCCCCCTAGAGCGGGATAGGACCGGGGAGCTGTTTTTT,CASSPLERDRTGELFF
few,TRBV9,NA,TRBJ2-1,TGTGCCAGCAGCGTAGATTATAGGGGCAATGAGCAGTTCTTC,CASSVDYRGNEQFF
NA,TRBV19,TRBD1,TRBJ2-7,TGTGCCAGTAAAACCGGGACAGGGACCTACGAGCAGTACTTC,CASKTGTGTYEQYF
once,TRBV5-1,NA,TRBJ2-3,TGCGCCAGCAGCTTGGACAGGGCTGAGACAGATACGCAGTATTTT,CASSLDRAETDTQYF
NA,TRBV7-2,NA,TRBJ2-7,TGTGCCAGCAGCTTACAGGGCTACGAGCAGTACTTC,CASSLQGYEQYF
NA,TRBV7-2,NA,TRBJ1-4,TGTGCCAGCAGCTTAAGATCCAGCGCAGGGGCACAAAAACTGTTTTTT,CASSLRSSAGAQKLFF
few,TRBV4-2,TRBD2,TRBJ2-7,TGTGCCAGCAGCTACGGGGGGGGAGAGAACGAGCAGTACTTC,CASSYGGGENEQYF
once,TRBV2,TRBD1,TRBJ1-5,TGTGCCAGCATTAGGGACAGGGGGTATCAGCCCCAGCATTTT,CASIRDRGYQPQHF
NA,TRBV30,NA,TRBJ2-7,TGTGCCTGGAGTGTCAGGGGCCTGTCCGAGCAGTACTTC,CAWSVRGLSEQYF
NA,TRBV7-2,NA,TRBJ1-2,TGTGCCAGCAGCTTAGACAAAGTGCAATCCTATGGCTACACCTTC,CASSLDKVQSYGYTF
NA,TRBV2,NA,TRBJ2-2,TGTGCCAGCTTCCCGACCGAGGGTCCGGCGACCACCGGGGAGCTGTTTTTT,CASFPTEGPATTGELFF
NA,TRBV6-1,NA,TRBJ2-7,TGTGCCAGCAGTGATGACCTAGCGAGCGAGCAGTACTTC,CASSDDLASEQYF
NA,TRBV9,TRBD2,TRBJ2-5,TGTGCCAGCAGCGTGGATAGCGGGGGTATTTTAGAGACCCAGTACTTC,CASSVDSGGILETQYF
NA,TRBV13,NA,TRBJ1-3,TGTGCCAGCAGCCCCAGGTTCTCTGGAAACACCATATATTTT,CASSPRFSGNTIYF
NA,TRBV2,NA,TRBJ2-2,TGTGCCAGCAGTGAAAGGGAGACCGGGGAGCTGTTTTTT,CASSERETGELFF
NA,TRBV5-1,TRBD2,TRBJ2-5,TGCGCCAGCAGCCCAGGGACTAGCGGAACGCGGGTGACCCAGTACTTC,CASSPGTSGTRVTQYF
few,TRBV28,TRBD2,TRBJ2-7,TGTGCCAGCAGCTTACCACCTGGGACTAGCGGTTCCTACGAGCAGTACTTC,CASSLPPGTSGSYEQYF
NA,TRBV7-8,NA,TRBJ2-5,TGTGCCAGCAGCTTAGGCACTAACCGAGAGACCCAGTACTTC,CASSLGTNRETQYF
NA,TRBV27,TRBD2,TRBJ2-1,TGTGCCAGCAGTACCGCCCAAGCGGGGTACAATGAGCAGTTCTTC,CASSTAQAGYNEQFF
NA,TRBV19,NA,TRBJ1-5,TGTGCCAGTAGTATAGGTCGGAGCAATCAGCCCCAGCATTTT,CASSIGRSNQPQHF
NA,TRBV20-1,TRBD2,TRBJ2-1,TGCAGTGCTGGTATAGCGGGAGAGCAGTTCTTC,CSAGIAGEQFF
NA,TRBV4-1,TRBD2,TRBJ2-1,TGCGCCAGCAAGGTGACTAGCGGGATCCACAGTGAGCAGTTCTTC,CASKVTSGIHSEQFF
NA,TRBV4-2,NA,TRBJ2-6,TGTGCCAGCAGCCCCTATGGGGCCAACGTCCTGACTTTC,CASSPYGANVLTF
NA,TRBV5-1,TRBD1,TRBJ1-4,TGCGCCAGCAGCCCCGGACAGGGTTTAAATGAAAAACTGTTTTTT,CASSPGQGLNEKLFF
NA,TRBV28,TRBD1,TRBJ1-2,TGTGCCAGCAACCCACAGGGGAGCTATGGCTACACCTTC,CASNPQGSYGYTF
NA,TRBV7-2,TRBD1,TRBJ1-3,TGTGCCAGCAAGGACAGGGCTGGAAACACCATATATTTT,CASKDRAGNTIYF
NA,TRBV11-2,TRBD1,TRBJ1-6,TGTGCCAGCAGCTTAATCCCGGGACAGTTCCTCCACTTT,CASSLIPGQFLHF